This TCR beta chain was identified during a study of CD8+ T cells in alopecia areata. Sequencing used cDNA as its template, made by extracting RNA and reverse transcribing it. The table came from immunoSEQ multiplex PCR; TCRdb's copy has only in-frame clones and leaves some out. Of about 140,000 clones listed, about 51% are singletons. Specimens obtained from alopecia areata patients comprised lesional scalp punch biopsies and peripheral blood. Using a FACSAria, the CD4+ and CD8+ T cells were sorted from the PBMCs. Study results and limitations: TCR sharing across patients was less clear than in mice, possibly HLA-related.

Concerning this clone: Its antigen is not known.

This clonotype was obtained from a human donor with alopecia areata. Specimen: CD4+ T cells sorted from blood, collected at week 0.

The CDR3 DNA reads as TGTGCCAGCGGGGGAGGGGGTACGCAGTATTTT. This translates into CASGGGGTQYF. The V call is TRBV25-1, the J call TRBJ2-3; D might be TRBD2 (7 bases). Germline V gene lookup returns CDR1 MGHDK and CDR2 SYGVNS. The CDR3 runs to 11 residues. V lost 8 bases, J lost 8 bases, and 11 bases lay in between.